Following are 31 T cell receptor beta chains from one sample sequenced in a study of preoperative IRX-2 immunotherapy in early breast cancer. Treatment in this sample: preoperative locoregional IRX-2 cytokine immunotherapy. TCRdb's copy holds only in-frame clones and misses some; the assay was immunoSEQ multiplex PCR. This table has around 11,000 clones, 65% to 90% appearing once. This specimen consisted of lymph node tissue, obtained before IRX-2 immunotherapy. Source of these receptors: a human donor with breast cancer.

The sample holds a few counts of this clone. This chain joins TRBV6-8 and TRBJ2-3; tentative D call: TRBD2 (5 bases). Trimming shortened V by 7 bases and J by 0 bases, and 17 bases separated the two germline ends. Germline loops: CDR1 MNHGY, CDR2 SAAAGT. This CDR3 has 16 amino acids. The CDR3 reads CASKEEVPSSTDTQYF. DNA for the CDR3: TGTGCCAGCAAGGAGGAGGTTCCTTCTAGCACAGATACGCAGTATTTT.

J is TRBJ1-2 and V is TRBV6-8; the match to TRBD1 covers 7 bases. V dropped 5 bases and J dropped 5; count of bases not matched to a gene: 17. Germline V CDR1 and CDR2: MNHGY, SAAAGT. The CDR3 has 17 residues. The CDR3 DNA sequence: TGTGCCAGCAGTGAGAGACAGGGTTTTTGGGAAGGTTATGGCTACACCTTC. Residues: CASSERQGFWEGYGYTF.

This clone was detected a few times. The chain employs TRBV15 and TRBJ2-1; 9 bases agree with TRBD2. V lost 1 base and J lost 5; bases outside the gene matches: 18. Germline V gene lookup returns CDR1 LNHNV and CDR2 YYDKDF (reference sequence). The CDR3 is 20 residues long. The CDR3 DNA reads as TGTGCCACCAGCAGAGTACCCAGGCTAGCGGGACCGTCCGTGGACAATGAGCAGTTCTTC. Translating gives CATSRVPRLAGPSVDNEQFF.

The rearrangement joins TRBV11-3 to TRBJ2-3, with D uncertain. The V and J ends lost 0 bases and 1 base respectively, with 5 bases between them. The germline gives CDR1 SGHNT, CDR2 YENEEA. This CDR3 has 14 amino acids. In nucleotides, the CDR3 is TGTGCCAGCAGCTTAGACAGGCGCACAGATACGCAGTATTTT. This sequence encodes CASSLDRRTDTQYF.

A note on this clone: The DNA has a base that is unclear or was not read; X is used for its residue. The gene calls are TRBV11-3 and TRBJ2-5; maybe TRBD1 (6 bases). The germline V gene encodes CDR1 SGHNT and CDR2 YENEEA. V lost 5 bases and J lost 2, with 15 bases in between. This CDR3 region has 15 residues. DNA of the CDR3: TGTGCCAGCAGCGCCCRGACAGGCCAACAAGAGACCCAGTACTTC. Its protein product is CASSAXTGQQETQYF.

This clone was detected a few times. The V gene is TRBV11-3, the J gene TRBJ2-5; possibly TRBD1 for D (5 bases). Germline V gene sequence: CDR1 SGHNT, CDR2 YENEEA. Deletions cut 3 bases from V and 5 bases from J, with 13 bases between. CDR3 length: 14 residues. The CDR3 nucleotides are TGTGCCAGCAGCTTCGGCAGGGCAGCGGAGACCCAGTACTTC. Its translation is CASSFGRAAETQYF.

The CDR3 reads CASTVQGNTEAFF. CDR3 DNA sequence: TGTGCCAGCACCGTACAGGGCAACACTGAAGCTTTCTTT. The chain employs TRBV12-5 and TRBJ1-1; TRBD1 might be the D (6 bases). Germline assignment: CDR1 LGHNT and CDR2 FRNRAP. CDR3 length: 13 amino acids.

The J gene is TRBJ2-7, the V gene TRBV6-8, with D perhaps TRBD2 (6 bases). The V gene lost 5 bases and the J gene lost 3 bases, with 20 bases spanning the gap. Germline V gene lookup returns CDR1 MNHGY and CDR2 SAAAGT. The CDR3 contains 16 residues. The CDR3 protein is CASSLQGGAAGYEQYF. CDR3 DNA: TGTGCCAGCAGTCTCCAAGGAGGGGCGGCCGGCTACGAGCAGTACTTC.

CDR3 protein: CASSSRLDNQPQHF. The CDR3 DNA is TGTGCCAGCAGTTCCAGGTTAGACAATCAGCCCCAGCATTTT. The V and J genes are TRBV6-8 and TRBJ1-5; the D is unclear. Trimming took off 4 bases at V and 3 bases at J, with 10 bases between the two ends. This CDR3 region has 14 residues. Per germline, CDR1 MNHGY and CDR2 SAAAGT.

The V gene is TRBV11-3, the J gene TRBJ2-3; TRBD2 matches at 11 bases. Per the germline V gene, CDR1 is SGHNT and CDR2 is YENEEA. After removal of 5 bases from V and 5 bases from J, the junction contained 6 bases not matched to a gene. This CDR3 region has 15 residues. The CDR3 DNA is TGTGCCAGCAGCCTTCTAGCGGGAGGAGGAGATACGCAGTATTTT. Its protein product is CASSLLAGGGDTQYF.

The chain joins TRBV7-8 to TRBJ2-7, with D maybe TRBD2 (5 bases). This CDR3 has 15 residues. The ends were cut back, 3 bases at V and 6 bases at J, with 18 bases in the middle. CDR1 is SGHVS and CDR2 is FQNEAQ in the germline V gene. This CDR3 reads CASSFNRGRTSEQYF. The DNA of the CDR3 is TGTGCCAGCAGCTTTAATCGCGGGCGGACCTCCGAGCAGTACTTC.

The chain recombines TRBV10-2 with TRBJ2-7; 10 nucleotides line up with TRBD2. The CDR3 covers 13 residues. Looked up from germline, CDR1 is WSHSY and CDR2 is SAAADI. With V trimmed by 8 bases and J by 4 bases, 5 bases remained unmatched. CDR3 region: CASLGTSVYEQYF. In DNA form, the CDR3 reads TGCGCCAGCTTAGGGACTAGCGTGTACGAGCAGTACTTC.

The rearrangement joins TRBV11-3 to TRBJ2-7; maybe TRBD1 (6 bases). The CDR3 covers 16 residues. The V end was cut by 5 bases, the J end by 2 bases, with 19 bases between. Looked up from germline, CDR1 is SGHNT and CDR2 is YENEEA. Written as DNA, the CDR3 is TGTGCCAGCAGCCCAAGGACAGCCCTCTCCACCTACGAGCAGTACTTC. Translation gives CASSPRTALSTYEQYF.

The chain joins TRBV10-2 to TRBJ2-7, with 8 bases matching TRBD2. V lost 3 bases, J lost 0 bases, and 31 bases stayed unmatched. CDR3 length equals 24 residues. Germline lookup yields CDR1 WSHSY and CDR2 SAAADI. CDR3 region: CASSDFGSSGDTSHNFGNSYEQYF. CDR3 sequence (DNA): TGCGCCAGCAGTGACTTCGGCAGTAGCGGGGATACAAGCCACAACTTTGGTAACTCCTACGAGCAGTACTTC.

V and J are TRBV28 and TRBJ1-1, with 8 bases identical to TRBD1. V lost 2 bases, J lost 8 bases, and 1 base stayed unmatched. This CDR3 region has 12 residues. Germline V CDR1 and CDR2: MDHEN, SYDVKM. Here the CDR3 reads CASSLTGGEAFF. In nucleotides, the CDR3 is TGTGCCAGCAGTTTAACAGGGGGAGAAGCTTTCTTT. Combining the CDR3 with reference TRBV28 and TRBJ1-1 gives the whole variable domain DVKVTQSSRYLVKRTGEKVFLECVQDMDHENMFWYRQDPGLGLRLIYFSYDVKMKEKGDIPEGYSVSREKKERFSLILESASTNQTSMYLCASSLTGGEAFFGQGTRLTVV.

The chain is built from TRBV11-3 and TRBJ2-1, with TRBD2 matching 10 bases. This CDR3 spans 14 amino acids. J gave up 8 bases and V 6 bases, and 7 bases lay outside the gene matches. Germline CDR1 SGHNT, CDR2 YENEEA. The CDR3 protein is CASRKGTSVDEQFF. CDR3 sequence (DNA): TGTGCCAGCAGAAAAGGGACTAGCGTCGATGAGCAGTTCTTC.

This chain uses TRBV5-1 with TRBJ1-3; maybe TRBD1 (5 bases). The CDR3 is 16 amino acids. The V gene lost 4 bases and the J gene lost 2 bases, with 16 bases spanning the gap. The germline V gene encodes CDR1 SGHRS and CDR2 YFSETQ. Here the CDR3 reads CASSGAADLPGNTIYF. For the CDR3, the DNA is TGCGCCAGCAGCGGGGCCGCGGATCTACCTGGAAACACCATATATTTT.

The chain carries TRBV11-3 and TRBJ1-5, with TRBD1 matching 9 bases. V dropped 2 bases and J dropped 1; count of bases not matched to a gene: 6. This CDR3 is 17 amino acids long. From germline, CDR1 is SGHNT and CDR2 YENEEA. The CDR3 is CASSLHRGQLSNQPQHF. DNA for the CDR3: TGTGCCAGCAGCTTACACAGGGGGCAGTTGAGCAATCAGCCCCAGCATTTT. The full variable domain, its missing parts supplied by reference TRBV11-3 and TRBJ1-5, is EAGVVQSPRYKIIEKKQPVAFWCNPISGHNTLYWYLQNLGQGPELLIRYENEEAVDDSQLPKDRFSAERLKGVDSTLKIQPAELGDSAVYLCASSLHRGQLSNQPQHFGDGTRLSIL.

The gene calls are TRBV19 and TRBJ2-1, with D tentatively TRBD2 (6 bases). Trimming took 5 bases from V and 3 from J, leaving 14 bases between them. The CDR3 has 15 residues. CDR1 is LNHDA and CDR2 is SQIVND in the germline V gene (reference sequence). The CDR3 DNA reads TGTGCCAGTAGTTCCGCGGGACTTTACTACAATGAGCAGTTCTTC. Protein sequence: CASSSAGLYYNEQFF.

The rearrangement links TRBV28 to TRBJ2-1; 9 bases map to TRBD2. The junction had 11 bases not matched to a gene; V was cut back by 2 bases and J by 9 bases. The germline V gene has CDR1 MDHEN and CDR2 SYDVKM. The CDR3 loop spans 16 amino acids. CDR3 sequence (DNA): TGTGCCAGCAGTTTAATTCCTAGCGGGACGTTCCTTGAGCAGTTCTTC. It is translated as CASSLIPSGTFLEQFF.

CDR3 DNA: TGTGCCACCTACGAATTGTCTAGCGCCCTTACCGAGCAGTACTTC. Translation gives CATYELSSALTEQYF. This chain joins TRBV12-2 and TRBJ2-7; the table's D call of TRBD2 was not tested on the DNA. TRBV12-2 is termed a pseudogene. This CDR3 spans 15 amino acids.

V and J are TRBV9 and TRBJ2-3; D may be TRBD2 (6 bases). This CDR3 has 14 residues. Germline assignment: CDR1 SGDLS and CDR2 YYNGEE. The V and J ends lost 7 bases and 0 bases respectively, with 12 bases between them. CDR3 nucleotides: TGTGCCAGCCGGAGGGGAGGAAGCACAGATACGCAGTATTTT. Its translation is CASRRGGSTDTQYF.

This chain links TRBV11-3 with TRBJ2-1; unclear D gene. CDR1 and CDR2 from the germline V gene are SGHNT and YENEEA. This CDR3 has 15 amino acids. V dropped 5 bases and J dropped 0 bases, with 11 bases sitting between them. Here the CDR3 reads CASSIGESSYNEQFF. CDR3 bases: TGTGCCAGCAGCATTGGGGAAAGCTCCTACAATGAGCAGTTCTTC.

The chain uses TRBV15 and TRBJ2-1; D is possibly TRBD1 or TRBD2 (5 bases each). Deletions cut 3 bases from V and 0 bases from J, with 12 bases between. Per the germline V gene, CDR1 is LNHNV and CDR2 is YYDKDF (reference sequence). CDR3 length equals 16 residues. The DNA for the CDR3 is TGTGCCACCAGCAGGGGACCCGCTAACTCCTACAATGAGCAGTTCTTC. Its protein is CATSRGPANSYNEQFF.

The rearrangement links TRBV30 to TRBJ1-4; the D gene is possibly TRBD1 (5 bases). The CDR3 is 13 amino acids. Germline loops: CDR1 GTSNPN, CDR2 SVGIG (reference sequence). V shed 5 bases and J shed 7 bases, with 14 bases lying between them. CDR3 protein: CAWAGRAGEKLFF. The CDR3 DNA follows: TGTGCCTGGGCGGGGCGCGCTGGTGAAAAACTGTTTTTT.

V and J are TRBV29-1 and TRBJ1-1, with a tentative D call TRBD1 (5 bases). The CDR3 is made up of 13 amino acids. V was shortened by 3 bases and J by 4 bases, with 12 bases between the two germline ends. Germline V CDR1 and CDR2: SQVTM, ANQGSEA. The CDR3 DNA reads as TGCAGCGTTGACGGGGGGGTTGTCACTGAAGCTTTCTTT. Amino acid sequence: CSVDGGVVTEAFF. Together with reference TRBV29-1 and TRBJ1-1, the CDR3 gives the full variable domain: SAVISQKPSRDICQRGTSLTIQCQVDSQVTMMFWYRQQPGQSLTLIATANQGSEATYESGFVIDKFPISRPNLTFSTLTVSNMSPEDSSIYLCSVDGGVVTEAFFGQGTRLTVV.

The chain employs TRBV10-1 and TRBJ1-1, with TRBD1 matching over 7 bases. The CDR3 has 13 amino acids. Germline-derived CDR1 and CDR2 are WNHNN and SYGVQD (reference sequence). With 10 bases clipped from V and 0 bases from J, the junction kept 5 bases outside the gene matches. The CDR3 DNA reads TGCGCCACACAGGGGCATCTGAACACTGAAGCTTTCTTT. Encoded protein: CATQGHLNTEAFF.

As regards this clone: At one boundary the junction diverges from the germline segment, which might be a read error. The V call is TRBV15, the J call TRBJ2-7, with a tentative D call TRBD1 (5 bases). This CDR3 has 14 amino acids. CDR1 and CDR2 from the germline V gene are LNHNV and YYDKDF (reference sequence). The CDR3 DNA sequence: TGTGCCAGCAGCTTGTCAGGGCCCCAGGGCGAGCAGTACTTC. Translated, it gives CASSLSGPQGEQYF.

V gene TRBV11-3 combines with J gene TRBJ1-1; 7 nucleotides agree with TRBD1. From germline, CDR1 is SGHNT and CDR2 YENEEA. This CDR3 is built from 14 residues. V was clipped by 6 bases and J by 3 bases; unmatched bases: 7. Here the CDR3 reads CASSLRDRDTEAFF. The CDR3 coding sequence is TGTGCCAGCAGTCTCCGGGACAGAGACACTGAAGCTTTCTTT.

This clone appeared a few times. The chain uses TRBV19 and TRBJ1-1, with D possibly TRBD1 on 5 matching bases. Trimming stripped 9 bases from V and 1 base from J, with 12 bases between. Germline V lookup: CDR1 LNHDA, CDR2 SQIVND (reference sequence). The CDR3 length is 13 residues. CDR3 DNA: TGTGCCAGCCGTATCAGGGAGAACACTGAAGCTTTCTTT. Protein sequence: CASRIRENTEAFF. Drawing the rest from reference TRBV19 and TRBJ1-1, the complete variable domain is DGGITQSPKYLFRKEGQNVTLSCEQNLNHDAMYWYRQDPGQGLRLIYYSQIVNDFQKGDIAEGYSVSREKKESFPLTVTSAQKNPTAFYLCASRIRENTEAFFGQGTRLTVV.

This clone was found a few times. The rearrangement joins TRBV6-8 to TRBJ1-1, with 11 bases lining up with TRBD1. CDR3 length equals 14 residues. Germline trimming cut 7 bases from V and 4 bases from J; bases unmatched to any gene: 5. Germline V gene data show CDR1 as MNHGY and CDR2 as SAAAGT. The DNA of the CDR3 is TGTGCCAGCACCATGGGGACAGGGGGCACTGAAGCTTTCTTT. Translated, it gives CASTMGTGGTEAFF.